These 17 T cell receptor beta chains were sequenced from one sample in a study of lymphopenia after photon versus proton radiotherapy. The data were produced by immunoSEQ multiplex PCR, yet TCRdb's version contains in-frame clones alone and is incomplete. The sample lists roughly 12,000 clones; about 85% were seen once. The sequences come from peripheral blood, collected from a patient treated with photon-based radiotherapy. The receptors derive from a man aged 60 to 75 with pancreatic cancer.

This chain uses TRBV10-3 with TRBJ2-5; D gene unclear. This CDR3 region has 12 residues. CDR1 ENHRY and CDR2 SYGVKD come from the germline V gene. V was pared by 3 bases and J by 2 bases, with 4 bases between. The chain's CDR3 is CAISDQQETQYF. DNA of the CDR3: TGTGCCATCAGTGACCAGCAAGAGACCCAGTACTTC.

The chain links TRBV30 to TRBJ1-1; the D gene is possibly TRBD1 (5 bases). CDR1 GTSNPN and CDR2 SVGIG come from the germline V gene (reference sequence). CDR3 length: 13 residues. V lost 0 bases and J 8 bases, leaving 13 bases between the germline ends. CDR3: CAWSVLGLTEAFF. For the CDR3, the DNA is TGTGCCTGGAGTGTACTGGGGCTAACGGAAGCTTTCTTT. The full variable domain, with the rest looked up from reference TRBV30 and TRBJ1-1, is SQTIHQWPATLVQPVGSPLSLECTVEGTSNPNLYWYRQAAGRGLQLLFYSVGIGQISSEVPQNLSASRPQDRQFILSSKKLLLSDSGFYLCAWSVLGLTEAFFGQGTRLTVV.

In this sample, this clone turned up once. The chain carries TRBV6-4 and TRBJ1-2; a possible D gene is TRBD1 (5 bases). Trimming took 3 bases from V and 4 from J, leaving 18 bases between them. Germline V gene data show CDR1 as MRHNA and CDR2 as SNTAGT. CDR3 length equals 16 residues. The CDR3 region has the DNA TGTGCCAGCAGTGATGGGGCAGTTGGATACGGCTATGGCTACACCTTC. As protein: CASSDGAVGYGYGYTF.

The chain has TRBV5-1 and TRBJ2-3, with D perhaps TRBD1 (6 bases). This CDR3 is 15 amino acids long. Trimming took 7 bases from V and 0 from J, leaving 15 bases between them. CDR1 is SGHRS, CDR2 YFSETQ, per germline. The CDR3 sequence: CASVLTGRSTDTQYF. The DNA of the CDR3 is TGCGCCAGCGTATTGACAGGTCGTAGCACAGATACGCAGTATTTT.

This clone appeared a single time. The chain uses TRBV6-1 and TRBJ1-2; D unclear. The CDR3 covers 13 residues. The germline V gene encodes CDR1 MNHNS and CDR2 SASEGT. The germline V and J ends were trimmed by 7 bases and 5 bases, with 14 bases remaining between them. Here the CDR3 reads CASTSPPPYGYTF. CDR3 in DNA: TGTGCCAGCACCTCGCCCCCCCCTTATGGCTACACCTTC.

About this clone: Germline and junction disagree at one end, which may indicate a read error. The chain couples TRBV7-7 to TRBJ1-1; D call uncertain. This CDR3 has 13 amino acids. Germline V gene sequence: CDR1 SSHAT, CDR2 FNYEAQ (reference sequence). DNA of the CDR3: TGTGCTAGCAGCCTCGAGCTGAACACTGAAGCTTTCTTT. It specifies CASSLELNTEAFF.

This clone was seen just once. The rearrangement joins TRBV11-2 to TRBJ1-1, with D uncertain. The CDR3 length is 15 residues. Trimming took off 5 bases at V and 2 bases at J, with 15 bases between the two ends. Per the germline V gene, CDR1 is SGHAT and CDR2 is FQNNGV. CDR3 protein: CASSGVLDGNTEAFF. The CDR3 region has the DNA TGTGCCAGCAGCGGGGTCCTCGACGGAAACACTGAAGCTTTCTTT.

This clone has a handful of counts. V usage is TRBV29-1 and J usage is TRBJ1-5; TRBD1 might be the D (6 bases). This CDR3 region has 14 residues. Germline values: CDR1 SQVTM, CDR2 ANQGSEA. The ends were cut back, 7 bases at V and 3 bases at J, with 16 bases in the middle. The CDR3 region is CSAHTGGHNQPQHF. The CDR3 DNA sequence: TGCAGCGCCCACACGGGGGGACACAATCAGCCCCAGCATTTT.

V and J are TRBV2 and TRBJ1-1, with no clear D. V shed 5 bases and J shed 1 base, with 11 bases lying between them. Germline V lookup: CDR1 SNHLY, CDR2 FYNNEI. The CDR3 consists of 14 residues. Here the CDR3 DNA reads TGTGCCAGCAGTTTACTGACCGCGAACACTGAAGCTTTCTTT. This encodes CASSLLTANTEAFF. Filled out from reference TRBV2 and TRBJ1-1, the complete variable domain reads EPEVTQTPSHQVTQMGQEVILRCVPISNHLYFYWYRQILGQKVEFLVSFYNNEISEKSEIFDDQFSVERPDGSNFTLKIRSTKLEDSAMYFCASSLLTANTEAFFGQGTRLTVV.

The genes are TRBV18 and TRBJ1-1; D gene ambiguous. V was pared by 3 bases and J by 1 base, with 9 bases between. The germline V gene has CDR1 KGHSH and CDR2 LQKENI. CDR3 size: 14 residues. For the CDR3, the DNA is TGTGCCAGCTCACCGTCGGTGGGGAACACTGAAGCTTTCTTT. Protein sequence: CASSPSVGNTEAFF.

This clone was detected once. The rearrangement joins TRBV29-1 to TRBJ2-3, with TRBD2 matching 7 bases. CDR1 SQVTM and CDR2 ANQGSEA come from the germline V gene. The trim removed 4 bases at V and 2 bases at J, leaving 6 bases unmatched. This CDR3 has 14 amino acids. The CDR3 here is CSVAGLEYTDTQYF. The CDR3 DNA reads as TGCAGCGTTGCAGGACTAGAATACACAGATACGCAGTATTTT.

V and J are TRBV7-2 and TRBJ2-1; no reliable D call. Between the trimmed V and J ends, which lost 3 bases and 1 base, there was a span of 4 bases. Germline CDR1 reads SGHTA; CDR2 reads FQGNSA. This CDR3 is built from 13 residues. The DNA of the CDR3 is TGTGCCAGCAGCTTCAGGTCCTACAATGAGCAGTTCTTC. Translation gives CASSFRSYNEQFF.

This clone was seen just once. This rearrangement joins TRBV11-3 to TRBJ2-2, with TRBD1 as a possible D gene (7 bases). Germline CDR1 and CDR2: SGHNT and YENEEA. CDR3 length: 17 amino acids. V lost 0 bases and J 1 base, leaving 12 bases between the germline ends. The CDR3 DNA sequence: TGTGCCAGCAGCTTAGATCTTCAGGGGGGGAACACCGGGGAGCTGTTTTTT. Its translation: CASSLDLQGGNTGELFF.

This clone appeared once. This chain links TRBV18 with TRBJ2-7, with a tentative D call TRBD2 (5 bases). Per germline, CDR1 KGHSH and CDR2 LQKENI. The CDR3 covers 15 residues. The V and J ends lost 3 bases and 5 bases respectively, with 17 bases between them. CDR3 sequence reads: CASSPTVTEGDEQYF. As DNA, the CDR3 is TGTGCCAGCTCACCTACGGTAACAGAGGGAGACGAGCAGTACTTC. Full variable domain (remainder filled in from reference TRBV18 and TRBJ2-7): NAGVMQNPRHLVRRRGQEARLRCSPMKGHSHVYWYRQLPEEGLKFMVYLQKENIIDESGMPKERFSAEFPKEGPSILRIQQVVRGDSAAYFCASSPTVTEGDEQYFGPGTRLTVT.

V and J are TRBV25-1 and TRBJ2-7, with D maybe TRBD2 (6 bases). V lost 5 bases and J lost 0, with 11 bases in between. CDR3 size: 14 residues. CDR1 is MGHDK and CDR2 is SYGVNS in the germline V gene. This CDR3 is CASSRTSNSYEQYF. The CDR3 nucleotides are TGTGCCAGCAGTAGAACTAGCAACTCCTACGAGCAGTACTTC.

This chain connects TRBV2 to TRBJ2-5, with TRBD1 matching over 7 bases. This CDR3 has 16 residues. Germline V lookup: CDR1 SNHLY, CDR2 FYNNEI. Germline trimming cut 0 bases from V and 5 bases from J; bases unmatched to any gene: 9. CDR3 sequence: CASSEAGRGRGETQYF. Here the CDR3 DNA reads TGTGCCAGCAGTGAAGCCGGCAGGGGGAGAGGGGAGACCCAGTACTTC.

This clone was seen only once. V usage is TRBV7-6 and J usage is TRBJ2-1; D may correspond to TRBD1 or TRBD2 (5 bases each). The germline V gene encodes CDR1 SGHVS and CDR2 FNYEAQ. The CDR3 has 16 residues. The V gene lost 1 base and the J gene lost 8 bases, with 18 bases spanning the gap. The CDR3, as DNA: TGTGCCAGCAGCTTAGGGTCGGGGCAGGTATGGGATGAGCAGTTCTTC. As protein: CASSLGSGQVWDEQFF.